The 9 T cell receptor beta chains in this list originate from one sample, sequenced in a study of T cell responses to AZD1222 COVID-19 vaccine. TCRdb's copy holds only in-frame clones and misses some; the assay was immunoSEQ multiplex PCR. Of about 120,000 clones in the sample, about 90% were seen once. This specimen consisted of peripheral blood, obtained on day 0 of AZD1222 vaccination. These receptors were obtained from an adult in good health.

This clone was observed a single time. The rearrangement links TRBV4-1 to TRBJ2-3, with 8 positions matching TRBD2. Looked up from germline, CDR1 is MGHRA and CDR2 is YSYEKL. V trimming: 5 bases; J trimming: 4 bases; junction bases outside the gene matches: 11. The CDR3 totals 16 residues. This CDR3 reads CASSAHQRENPDTQYF. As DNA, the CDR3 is TGCGCCAGCAGCGCACATCAGCGGGAGAACCCAGATACGCAGTATTTT.

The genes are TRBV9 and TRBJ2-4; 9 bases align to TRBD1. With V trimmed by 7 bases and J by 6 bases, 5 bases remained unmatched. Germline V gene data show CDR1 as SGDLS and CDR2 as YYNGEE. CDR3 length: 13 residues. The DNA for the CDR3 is TGTGCCAGCGGACCGGGACAGGGAAACATTCAGTACTTC. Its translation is CASGPGQGNIQYF.

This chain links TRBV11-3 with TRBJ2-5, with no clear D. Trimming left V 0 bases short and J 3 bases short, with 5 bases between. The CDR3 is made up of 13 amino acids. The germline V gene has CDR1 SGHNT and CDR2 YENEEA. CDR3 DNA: TGTGCCAGCAGCTTAGATCCAGAAGAGACCCAGTACTTC. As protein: CASSLDPEETQYF. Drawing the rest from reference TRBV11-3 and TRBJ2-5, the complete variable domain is EAGVVQSPRYKIIEKKQPVAFWCNPISGHNTLYWYLQNLGQGPELLIRYENEEAVDDSQLPKDRFSAERLKGVDSTLKIQPAELGDSAVYLCASSLDPEETQYFGPGTRLLVL.

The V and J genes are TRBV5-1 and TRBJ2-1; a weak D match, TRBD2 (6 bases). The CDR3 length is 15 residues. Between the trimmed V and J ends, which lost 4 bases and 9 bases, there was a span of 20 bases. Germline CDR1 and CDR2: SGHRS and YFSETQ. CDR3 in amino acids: CASSVIRDSRGEQFF. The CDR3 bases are TGCGCCAGCAGCGTTATCCGGGACTCTCGGGGTGAGCAGTTCTTC. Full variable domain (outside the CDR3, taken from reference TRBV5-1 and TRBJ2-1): KAGVTQTPRYLIKTRGQQVTLSCSPISGHRSVSWYQQTPGQGLQFLFEYFSETQRNKGNFPGRFSGRQFSNSRSEMNVSTLELGDSALYLCASSVIRDSRGEQFFGPGTRLTVL.

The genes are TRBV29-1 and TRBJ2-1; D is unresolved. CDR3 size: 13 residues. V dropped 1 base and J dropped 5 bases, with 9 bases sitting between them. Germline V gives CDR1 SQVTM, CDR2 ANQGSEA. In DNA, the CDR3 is TGCAGCGTTGAAGGTCTACCTGACAATGAGCAGTTCTTC. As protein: CSVEGLPDNEQFF.

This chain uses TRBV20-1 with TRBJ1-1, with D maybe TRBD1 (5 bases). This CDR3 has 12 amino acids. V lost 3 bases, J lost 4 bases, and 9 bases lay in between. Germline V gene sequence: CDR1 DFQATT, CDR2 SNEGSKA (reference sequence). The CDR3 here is CSASLGTTEAFF. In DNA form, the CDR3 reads TGCAGTGCTAGTCTTGGGACCACTGAAGCTTTCTTT.

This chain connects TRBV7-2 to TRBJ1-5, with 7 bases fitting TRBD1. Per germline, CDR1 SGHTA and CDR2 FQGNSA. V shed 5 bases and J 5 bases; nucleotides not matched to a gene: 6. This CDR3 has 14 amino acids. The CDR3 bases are TGTGCCAGCAGCATACGACAGGGACATCAGCCCCAGCATTTT. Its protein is CASSIRQGHQPQHF. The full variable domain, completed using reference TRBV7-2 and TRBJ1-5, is GAGVSQSPSNKVTEKGKDVELRCDPISGHTALYWYRQSLGQGLEFLIYFQGNSAPDKSGLPSDRFSAERTGGSVSTLTIQRTQQEDSAVYLCASSIRQGHQPQHFGDGTRLSIL.

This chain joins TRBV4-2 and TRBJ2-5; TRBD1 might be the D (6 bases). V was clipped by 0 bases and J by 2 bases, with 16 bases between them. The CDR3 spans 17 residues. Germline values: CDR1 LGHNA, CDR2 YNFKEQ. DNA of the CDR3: TGTGCCAGCAGCCAAGAAAGGGGGATCTCCGGACAAGAGACCCAGTACTTC. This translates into CASSQERGISGQETQYF.

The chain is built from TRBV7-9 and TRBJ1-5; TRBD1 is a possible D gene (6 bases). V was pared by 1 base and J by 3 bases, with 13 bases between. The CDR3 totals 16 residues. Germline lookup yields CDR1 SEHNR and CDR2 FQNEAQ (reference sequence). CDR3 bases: TGTGCCAGCAGCTTAGGGGCGGGGGCGTTCAATCAGCCCCAGCATTTT. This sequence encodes CASSLGAGAFNQPQHF.